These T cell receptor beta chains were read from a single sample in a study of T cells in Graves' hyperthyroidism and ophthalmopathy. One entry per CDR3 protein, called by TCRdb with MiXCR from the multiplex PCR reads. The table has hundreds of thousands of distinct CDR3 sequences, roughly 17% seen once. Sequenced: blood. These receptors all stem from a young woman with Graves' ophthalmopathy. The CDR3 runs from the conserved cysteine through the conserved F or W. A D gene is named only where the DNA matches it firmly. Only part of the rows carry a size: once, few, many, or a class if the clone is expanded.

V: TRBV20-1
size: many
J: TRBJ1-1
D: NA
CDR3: CSARDSGRSTEAFF
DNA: TGCAGTGCTAGAGATTCGGGAAGGTCCACTGAAGCTTTCTTT

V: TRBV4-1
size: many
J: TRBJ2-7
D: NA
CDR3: CASSQERSLEQYF
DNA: TGCGCCAGCAGCCAAGAACGGTCTCTCGAGCAGTACTTC

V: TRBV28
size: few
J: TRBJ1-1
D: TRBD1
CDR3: CASSLLQGALIPFF
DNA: TGTGCCAGCAGTTTACTCCAGGGGGCGTTGATACCTTTCTTT

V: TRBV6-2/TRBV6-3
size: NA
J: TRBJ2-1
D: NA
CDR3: CASSYRGRNYNEQFF
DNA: TGTGCCAGCAGTTACCGGGGACGTAACTACAATGAGCAGTTCTTC

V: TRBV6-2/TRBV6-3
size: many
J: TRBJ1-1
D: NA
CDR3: CASTYGGDTEAFF
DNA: TGTGCCAGCACCTACGGGGGGGATACTGAAGCTTTCTTT

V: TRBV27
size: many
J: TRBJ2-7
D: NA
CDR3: CASSPVSGAIYEQYF
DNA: TGTGCCAGCAGTCCTGTCTCAGGGGCTATCTACGAGCAGTACTTC

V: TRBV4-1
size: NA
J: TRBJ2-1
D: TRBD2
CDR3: CASKEASGGQWNEQFF
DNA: TGCGCCTCTAAGGAGGCTAGCGGGGGACAATGGAATGAGCAGTTCTTC

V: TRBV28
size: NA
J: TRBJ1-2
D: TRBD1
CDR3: CASSLIGWTGVRYGYTF
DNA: TGTGCCAGCAGTTTGATTGGGTGGACAGGGGTCCGCTATGGCTACACCTTC

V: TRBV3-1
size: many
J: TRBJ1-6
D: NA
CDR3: CASSQAWRGSYSPLHF
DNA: TGTGCCAGCAGCCAAGCGTGGCGGGGATCTTATTCACCCCTCCACTTT

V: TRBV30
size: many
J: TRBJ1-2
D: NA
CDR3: CALDISRTF
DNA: TGTGCCTTGGACATTTCCAGAACCTTC

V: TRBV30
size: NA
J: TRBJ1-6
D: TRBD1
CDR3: CAWGRDRDSLTYNSPLHF
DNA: TGTGCCTGGGGCCGGGACAGGGATTCTCTTACCTATAATTCACCCCTCCACTTT

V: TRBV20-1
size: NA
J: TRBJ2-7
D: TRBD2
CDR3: CSASSVSGGAYEQYF
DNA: TGCAGTGCTTCTTCCGTCAGCGGGGGAGCCTACGAGCAGTACTTC

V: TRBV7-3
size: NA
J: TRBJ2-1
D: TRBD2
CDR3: CASSSKTSGNYNEQFF
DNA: TGTGCCAGCAGCTCAAAGACTAGCGGGAACTACAATGAGCAGTTCTTC

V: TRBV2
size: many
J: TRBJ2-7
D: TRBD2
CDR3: CASSTGTSGFSYEQYF
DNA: TGTGCCAGCAGTACCGGGACTAGCGGCTTTTCCTACGAGCAGTACTTC

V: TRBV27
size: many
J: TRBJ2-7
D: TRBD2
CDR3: CASSFGTLSSGRSYEQYF
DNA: TGTGCCAGCAGTTTCGGGACGCTCTCTAGCGGGAGATCCTACGAGCAGTACTTC

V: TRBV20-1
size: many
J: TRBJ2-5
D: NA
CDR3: CSAGQPGAGQETQYF
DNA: TGCAGTGCTGGCCAGCCCGGGGCAGGCCAAGAGACCCAGTACTTC

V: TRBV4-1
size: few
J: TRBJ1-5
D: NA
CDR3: CASSPAHPGLDSGVFFNQPQHF
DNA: TGCGCCAGCAGCCCGGCCCATCCGGGACTCGACTCGGGGGTATTTTTCAATCAGCCCCAGCATTTT

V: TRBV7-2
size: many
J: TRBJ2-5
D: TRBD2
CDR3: CASSLVASSGREGTQYF
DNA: TGTGCCAGCAGCTTAGTTGCGAGTAGCGGGAGGGAAGGGACCCAGTACTTC

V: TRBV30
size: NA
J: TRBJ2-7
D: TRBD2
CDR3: CAWGASGGLYEQYF
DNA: TGTGCCTGGGGGGCTAGCGGGGGGCTTTACGAGCAGTACTTC

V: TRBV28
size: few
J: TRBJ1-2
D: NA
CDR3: CASSLPPNYGYTF
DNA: TGTGCCAGCAGTTTGCCCCCTAACTATGGCTACACCTTC

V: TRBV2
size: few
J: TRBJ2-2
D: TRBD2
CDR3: CASSDWTSGNTGELFF
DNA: TGTGCCAGCAGTGACTGGACTAGCGGGAACACCGGGGAGCTGTTTTTT

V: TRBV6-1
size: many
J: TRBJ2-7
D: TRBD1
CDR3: CAVGDSAYEQYF
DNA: TGTGCCGTGGGGGACAGCGCCTACGAGCAGTACTTC

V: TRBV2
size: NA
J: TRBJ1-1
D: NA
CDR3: CASRGGGNSEAFF
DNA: TGTGCCAGCAGGGGGGGCGGGAACAGTGAAGCTTTCTTT

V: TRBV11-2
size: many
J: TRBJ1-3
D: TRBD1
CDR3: CASSTPRGPRENTIYF
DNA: TGTGCCAGCAGCACACCCAGGGGGCCCCGGGAGAACACCATATATTTT

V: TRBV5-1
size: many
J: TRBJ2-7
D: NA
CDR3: CASSLDTYEQYF
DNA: TGTGCCAGCAGCTTGGACACCTACGAGCAGTACTTC

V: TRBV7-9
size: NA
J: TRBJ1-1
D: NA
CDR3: CASEWQGAFTEAFF
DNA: TGTGCCAGCGAATGGCAGGGAGCGTTCACTGAAGCTTTCTTT

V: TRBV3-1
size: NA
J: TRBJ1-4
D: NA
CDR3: CASSPTGGDNEKLFF
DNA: TGTGCCAGCAGCCCAACAGGAGGAGATAATGAAAAACTGTTTTTT

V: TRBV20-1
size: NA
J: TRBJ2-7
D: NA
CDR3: CSAAPDLDYEQYF
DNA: TGCAGTGCTGCTCCCGACTTGGACTACGAGCAGTACTTC

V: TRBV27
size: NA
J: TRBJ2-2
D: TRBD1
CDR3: CASRSPGQGGSGELFF
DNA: TGTGCCAGCAGGTCCCCAGGACAGGGGGGATCCGGGGAGCTGTTTTTT

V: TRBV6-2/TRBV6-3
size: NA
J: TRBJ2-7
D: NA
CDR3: CASSLWGPSYEQYF
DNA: TGTGCCAGCAGTCTATGGGGGCCTTCCTACGAGCAGTACTTC

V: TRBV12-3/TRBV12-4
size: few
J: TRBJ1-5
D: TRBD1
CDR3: CASSPDRGYSQPQHF
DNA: TGTGCCAGCAGTCCAGACAGGGGTTATAGTCAGCCCCAGCATTTT

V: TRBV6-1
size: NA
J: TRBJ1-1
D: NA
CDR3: CASGGWKANTEAFF
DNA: TGTGCCAGTGGGGGCTGGAAAGCGAACACTGAAGCTTTCTTT

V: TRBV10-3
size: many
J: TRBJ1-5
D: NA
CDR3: CAISESKSDRSRGSNQPQHF
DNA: TGTGCCATCAGTGAGTCTAAAAGCGACAGGTCCCGAGGAAGCAATCAGCCCCAGCATTTT

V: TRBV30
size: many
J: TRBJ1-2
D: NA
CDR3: CAWSPYQGGGYTF
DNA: TGTGCCTGGAGCCCATACCAAGGGGGTGGCTACACCTTC

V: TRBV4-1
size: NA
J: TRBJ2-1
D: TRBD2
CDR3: CASSPGTGTSGHPYNEQFF
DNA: TGCGCCAGCAGCCCAGGGACAGGGACTAGCGGGCACCCCTACAATGAGCAGTTCTTC

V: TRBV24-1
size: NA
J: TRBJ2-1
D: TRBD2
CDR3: CATSDLPGTSGVDEQFF
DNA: TGTGCCACCAGTGATTTACCCGGGACTAGCGGGGTGGATGAGCAGTTCTTC

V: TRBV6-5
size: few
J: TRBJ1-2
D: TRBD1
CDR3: CASSYSLGQGVSYGYTF
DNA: TGTGCCAGCAGTTACTCGCTGGGACAGGGCGTTAGCTATGGCTACACCTTC

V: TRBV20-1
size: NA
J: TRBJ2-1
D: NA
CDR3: CSASRVGVSYNEQFF
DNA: TGCAGTGCCTCCCGGGTCGGGGTGTCCTACAATGAGCAGTTCTTC

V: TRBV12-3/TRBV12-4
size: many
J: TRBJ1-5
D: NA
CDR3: CASSLRGMGQPQHF
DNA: TGTGCCAGCAGTTTGAGGGGGATGGGTCAGCCCCAGCATTTT

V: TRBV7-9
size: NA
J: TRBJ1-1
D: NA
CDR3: CASSLAGATEAFF
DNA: TGTGCCAGCAGCTTAGCAGGAGCCACTGAAGCTTTCTTT

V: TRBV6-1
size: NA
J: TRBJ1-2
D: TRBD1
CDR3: CASTRQGVNYGYTF
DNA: TGTGCCAGCACGCGACAGGGTGTTAACTATGGCTACACCTTC

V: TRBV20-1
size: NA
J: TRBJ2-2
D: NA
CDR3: CSASWGAKNTGELFF
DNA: TGCAGTGCTAGTTGGGGGGCTAAAAACACCGGGGAGCTGTTTTTT

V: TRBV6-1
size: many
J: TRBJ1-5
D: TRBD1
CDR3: CASSEVGQGRWPQHF
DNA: TGTGCCAGCAGTGAAGTAGGACAGGGGAGATGGCCCCAGCATTTT

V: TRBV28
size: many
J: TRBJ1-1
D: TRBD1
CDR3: CASKGGQGGNTEAFF
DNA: TGTGCCAGCAAAGGGGGACAGGGAGGGAACACTGAAGCTTTCTTT

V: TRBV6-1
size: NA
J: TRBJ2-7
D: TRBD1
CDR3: CASSKPGQVSYEQYF
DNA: TGTGCCAGCAGTAAGCCGGGACAGGTCTCCTACGAGCAGTACTTC

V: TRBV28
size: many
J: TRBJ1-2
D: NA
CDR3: CASSLRTSGYGYTF
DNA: TGTGCCAGCAGTTTGAGAACGTCGGGCTATGGCTACACCTTC

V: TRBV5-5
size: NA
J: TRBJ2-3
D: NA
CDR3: CVSSLEGGYATDTQYF
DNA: TGTGTCAGCAGCTTGGAGGGGGGGTACGCCACAGATACGCAGTATTTT

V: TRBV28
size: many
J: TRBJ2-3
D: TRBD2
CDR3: CASSPRLADSTDTQYF
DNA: TGTGCCAGCAGCCCAAGACTAGCGGATAGCACAGATACGCAGTATTTT

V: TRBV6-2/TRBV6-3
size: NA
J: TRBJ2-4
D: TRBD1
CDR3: CASRPGTGGIKNIQYF
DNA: TGTGCCAGCAGGCCCGGGACAGGGGGCATCAAAAACATTCAGTACTTC

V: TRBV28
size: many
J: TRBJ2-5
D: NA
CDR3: CASSLIVHGGETQYF
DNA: TGTGCCAGCAGTTTAATAGTCCACGGAGGAGAGACCCAGTACTTC

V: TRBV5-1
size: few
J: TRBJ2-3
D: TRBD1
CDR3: CASSLASGGSDTQYF
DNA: TGCGCCAGCAGCTTGGCGTCAGGGGGCTCAGATACGCAGTATTTT

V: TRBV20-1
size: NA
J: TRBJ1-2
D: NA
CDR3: CSAQGRDYGYTF
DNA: TGCAGTGCTCAAGGGCGGGACTATGGCTACACCTTC